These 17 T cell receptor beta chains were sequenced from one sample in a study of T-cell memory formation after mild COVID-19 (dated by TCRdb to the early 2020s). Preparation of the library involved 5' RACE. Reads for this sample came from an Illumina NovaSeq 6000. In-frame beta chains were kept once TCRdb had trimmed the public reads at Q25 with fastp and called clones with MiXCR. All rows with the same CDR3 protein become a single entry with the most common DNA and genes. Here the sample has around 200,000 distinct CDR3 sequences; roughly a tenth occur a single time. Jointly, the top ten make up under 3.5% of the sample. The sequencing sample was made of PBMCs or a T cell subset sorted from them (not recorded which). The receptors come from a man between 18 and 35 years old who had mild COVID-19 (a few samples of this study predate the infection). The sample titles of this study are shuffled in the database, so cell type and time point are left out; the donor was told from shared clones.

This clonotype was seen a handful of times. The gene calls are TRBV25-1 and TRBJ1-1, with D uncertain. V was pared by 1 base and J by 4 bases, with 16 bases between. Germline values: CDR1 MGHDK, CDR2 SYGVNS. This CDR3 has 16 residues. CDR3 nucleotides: TGTGCCAGCAGTGAATGTAGAGGCAGATTGATCACTGAAGCTTTCTTT. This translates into CASSECRGRLITEAFF. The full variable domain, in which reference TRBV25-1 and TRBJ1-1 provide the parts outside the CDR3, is EADIYQTPRYLVIGTGKKITLECSQTMGHDKMYWYQQDPGMELHLIHYSYGVNSTEKGDLSSESTVSRIRTEHFPLTLESARPSHTSQYLCASSECRGRLITEAFFGQGTRLTVV.

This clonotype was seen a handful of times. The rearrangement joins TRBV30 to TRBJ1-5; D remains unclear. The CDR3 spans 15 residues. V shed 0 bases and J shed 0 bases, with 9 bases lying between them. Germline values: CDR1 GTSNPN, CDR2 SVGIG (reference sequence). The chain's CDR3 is CAWSVGGPSNQPQHF. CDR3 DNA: TGTGCCTGGAGTGTAGGAGGACCTAGCAATCAGCCCCAGCATTTT.

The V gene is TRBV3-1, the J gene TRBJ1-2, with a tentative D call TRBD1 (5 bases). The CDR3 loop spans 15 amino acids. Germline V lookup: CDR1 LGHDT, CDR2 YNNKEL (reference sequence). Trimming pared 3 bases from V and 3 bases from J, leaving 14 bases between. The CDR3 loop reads CASSQGPSGDYGYTF. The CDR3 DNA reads TGTGCCAGCAGCCAGGGGCCTTCGGGGGACTATGGCTACACCTTC.

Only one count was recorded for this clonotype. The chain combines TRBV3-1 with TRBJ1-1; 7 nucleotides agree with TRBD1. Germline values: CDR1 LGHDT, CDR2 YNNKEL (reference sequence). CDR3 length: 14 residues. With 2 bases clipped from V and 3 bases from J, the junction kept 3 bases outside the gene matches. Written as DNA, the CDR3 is TGTGCCAGCAGCCAATCCACAGGGGACACTGAAGCTTTCTTT. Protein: CASSQSTGDTEAFF.

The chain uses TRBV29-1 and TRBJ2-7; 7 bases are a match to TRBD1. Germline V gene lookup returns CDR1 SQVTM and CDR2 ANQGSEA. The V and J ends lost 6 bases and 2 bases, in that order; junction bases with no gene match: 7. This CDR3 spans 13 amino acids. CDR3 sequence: CSVVTGVPYEQYF. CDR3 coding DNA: TGCAGCGTAGTAACAGGGGTTCCCTACGAGCAGTACTTC.

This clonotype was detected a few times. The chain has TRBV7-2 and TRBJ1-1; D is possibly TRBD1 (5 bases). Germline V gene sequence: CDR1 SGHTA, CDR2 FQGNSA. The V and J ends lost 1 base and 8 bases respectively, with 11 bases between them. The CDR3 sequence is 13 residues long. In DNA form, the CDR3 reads TGTGCCAGCAGCTTAGGTAGGGGACGGGAAGCTTTCTTT. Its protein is CASSLGRGREAFF.

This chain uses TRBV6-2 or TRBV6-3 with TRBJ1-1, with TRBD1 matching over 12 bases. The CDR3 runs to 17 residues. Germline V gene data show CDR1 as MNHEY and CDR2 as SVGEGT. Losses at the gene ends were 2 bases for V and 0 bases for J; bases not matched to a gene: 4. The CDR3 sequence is CASSYPRDRGLNTEAFF. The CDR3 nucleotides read TGTGCCAGCAGTTACCCCCGGGACAGGGGGCTGAACACTGAAGCTTTCTTT.

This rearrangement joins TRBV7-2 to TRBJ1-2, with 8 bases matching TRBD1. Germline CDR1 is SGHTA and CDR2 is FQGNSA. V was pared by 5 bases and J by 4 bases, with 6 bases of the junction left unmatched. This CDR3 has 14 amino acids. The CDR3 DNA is TGTGCCAGCAGCAAAGGACAGGGTGCCTATGGCTACACCTTC. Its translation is CASSKGQGAYGYTF.

CDR3: CASSPPVNYGYTF. The CDR3 nucleotides read TGTGCCAGCAGTCCTCCCGTTAACTATGGCTACACCTTC. V and J are TRBV7-9 and TRBJ1-2; D call uncertain. V lost 6 bases to trimming and J lost 1 base, with 9 bases between them. Per the germline V gene, CDR1 is SEHNR and CDR2 is FQNEAQ (reference sequence). This CDR3 has 13 residues.

CDR3 nucleotides: TGTGCCATCAGTGAGAGCGGGGGGCGCCACAATGAGCAGTTCTTC. Translated, it gives CAISESGGRHNEQFF. This chain connects TRBV10-3 to TRBJ2-1, with TRBD2 matching over 9 bases. CDR3 length: 15 amino acids. Germline values: CDR1 ENHRY, CDR2 SYGVKD. Trimming cost V 2 bases and J 5 bases; bases outside gene matches: 4.

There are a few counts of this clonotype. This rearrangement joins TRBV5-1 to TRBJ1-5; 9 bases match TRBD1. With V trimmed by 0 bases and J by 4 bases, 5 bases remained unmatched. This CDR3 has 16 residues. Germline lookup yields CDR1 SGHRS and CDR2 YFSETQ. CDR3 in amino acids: CASSLGDREENQPQHF. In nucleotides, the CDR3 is TGCGCCAGCAGCTTGGGGGACAGGGAGGAAAATCAGCCCCAGCATTTT.

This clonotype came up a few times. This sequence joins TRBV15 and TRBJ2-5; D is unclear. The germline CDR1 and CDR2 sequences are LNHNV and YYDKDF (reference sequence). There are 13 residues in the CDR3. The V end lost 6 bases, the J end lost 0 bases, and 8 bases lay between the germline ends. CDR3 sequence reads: CATSIRYQETQYF. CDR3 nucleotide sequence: TGTGCCACCAGTATAAGGTACCAAGAGACCCAGTACTTC.

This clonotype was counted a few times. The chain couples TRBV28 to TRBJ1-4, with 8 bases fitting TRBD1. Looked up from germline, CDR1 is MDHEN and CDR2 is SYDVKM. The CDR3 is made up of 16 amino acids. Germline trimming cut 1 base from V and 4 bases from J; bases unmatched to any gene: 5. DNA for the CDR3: TGTGCCAGCAGTTTATTCGGACAGGGCCATAATGAAAAACTGTTTTTT. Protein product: CASSLFGQGHNEKLFF.

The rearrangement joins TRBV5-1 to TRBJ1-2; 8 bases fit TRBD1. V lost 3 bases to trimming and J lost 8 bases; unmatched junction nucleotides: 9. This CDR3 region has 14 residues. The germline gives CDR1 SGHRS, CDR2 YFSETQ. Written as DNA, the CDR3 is TGCGCCAGCAGCTCTGACGGACAGGGAGGAGGCTACACCTTC. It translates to CASSSDGQGGGYTF. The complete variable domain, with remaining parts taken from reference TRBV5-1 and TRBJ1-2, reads KAGVTQTPRYLIKTRGQQVTLSCSPISGHRSVSWYQQTPGQGLQFLFEYFSETQRNKGNFPGRFSGRQFSNSRSEMNVSTLELGDSALYLCASSSDGQGGGYTFGSGTRLTVV.

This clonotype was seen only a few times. CDR3 in DNA: TGTGCCAGCAGCCGAGGACAGGGGGCGAAGAATTCACCCCTCCACTTT. It encodes CASSRGQGAKNSPLHF. The chain has TRBV12-3 or TRBV12-4 and TRBJ1-6; 11 nucleotides agree with TRBD1. This CDR3 has 16 amino acids. After removal of 6 bases from V and 7 bases from J, the junction contained 8 bases not matched to a gene.

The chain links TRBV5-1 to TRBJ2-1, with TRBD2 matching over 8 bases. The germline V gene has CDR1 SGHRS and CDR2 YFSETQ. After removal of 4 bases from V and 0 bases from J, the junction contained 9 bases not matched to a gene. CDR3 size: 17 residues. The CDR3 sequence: CASSPGHRGGSYNEQFF. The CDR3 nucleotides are TGCGCCAGCAGCCCCGGACATCGGGGGGGCTCCTACAATGAGCAGTTCTTC.

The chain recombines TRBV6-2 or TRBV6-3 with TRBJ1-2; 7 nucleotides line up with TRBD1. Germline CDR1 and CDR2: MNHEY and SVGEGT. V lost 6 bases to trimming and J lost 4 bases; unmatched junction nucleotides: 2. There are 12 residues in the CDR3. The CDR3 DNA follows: TGTGCCAGCAGGACAGGGACCTATGGCTACACCTTC. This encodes CASRTGTYGYTF.